The 16 T cell receptor beta chains in this list originate from one sample, sequenced in a study of chemoradiotherapy in HPV16-positive cancers. Profiling relied on immunoSEQ multiplex PCR, and the TCRdb table lists in-frame clones only, not all of them. The top ten clones hold over 5% of a sample with about 39,000 clones, around 80% of them seen once. This specimen consisted of blood, obtained from a patient who underwent chemoradiotherapy. The receptors were sampled from a human donor with HPV-associated anogenital cancer.

The rearrangement links TRBV5-1 to TRBJ1-4; perhaps TRBD1 as D (6 bases). The V end was cut by 1 base, the J end by 3 bases, with 10 bases between. The CDR3 contains 15 residues. Germline assignment: CDR1 SGHRS and CDR2 YFSETQ. The CDR3 nucleotides read TGCGCCAGCAGCTTGAGGGGGGGTCCTAATGAAAAACTGTTTTTT. Translating gives CASSLRGGPNEKLFF.

V is TRBV30 and J is TRBJ2-7; 7 bases fit TRBD1. The ends lost 2 bases at V and 6 bases at J; junction bases unmatched: 4. The CDR3 runs to 12 residues. Looked up from germline, CDR1 is GTSNPN and CDR2 is SVGIG (reference sequence). CDR3 DNA: TGTGCCTGGAGTAGACAGGGCGTCGAGCAGTACTTC. Translated, it gives CAWSRQGVEQYF.

This clone has more than one count but fewer than ten. The chain recombines TRBV2 with TRBJ2-7; D gene unclear. The V end lost 10 bases, the J end lost 0 bases, and 10 bases lay between the germline ends. CDR3 size: 12 residues. From germline, CDR1 is SNHLY and CDR2 FYNNEI. CDR3 coding DNA: TGTGCCAACTCGGACGTCTCCTACGAGCAGTACTTC. It specifies CANSDVSYEQYF.

V and J are TRBV5-5 and TRBJ2-2; D is uncertain. This CDR3 spans 12 amino acids. CDR1 is SGHKS, CDR2 YYEKEE, per germline (reference sequence). V lost 4 bases, J lost 0 bases, and 1 base lay in between. The CDR3 protein is CASSTNTGELFF. CDR3 bases: TGTGCCAGCAGCACGAACACCGGGGAGCTGTTTTTT.

The CDR3 is CASSSRDRAYSPLHF. As DNA, the CDR3 is TGTGCCAGCAGCTCCCGGGACAGGGCGTATTCACCCCTCCACTTT. This chain uses TRBV5-6 with TRBJ1-6; 9 bases align to TRBD1. Germline CDR1 reads SGHDT; CDR2 reads YYEEEE. The V and J ends lost 3 bases and 8 bases, in that order; junction bases with no gene match: 6. The CDR3 is 15 amino acids.

The gene calls are TRBV27 and TRBJ1-2; 9 positions agree with TRBD1. Per germline, CDR1 MNHEY and CDR2 SMNVEV (reference sequence). V was clipped by 2 bases and J by 7 bases; unmatched bases: 8. CDR3 length: 15 amino acids. Here the CDR3 reads CASSLLPQGAGGYTF. The CDR3 DNA reads as TGTGCCAGCAGTTTACTTCCACAGGGGGCGGGTGGCTACACCTTC.

This chain joins TRBV7-8 and TRBJ1-5; the D gene is possibly TRBD1 (5 bases). V was trimmed by 2 bases and J by 2 bases, leaving 16 bases between them. The CDR3 spans 17 residues. CDR1 and CDR2 from the germline V gene are SGHVS and FQNEAQ. DNA for the CDR3: TGTGCCAGCAGCTTACGGTGGGGCCTGGGGGGCAATCAGCCCCAGCATTTT. It is translated as CASSLRWGLGGNQPQHF.

This clone was detected a few times. The CDR3 is CASSANKRTLQTGTDTQYF. Written as DNA, the CDR3 is TGTGCCAGCAGTGCGAACAAGCGTACATTACAAACTGGCACAGATACGCAGTATTTT. The chain joins TRBV6-1 to TRBJ2-3; D call uncertain. Germline lookup yields CDR1 MNHNS and CDR2 SASEGT. V was pared by 4 bases and J by 1 base, with 24 bases between. This CDR3 comprises 19 residues.

The V and J genes are TRBV5-1 and TRBJ2-2; 9 nucleotides line up with TRBD2. CDR3 size: 18 residues. With V trimmed by 1 base and J by 0 bases, 7 bases remained unmatched. Germline loops: CDR1 SGHRS, CDR2 YFSETQ. This CDR3 is CASSLYGGGAANTGELFF. CDR3 coding DNA: TGCGCCAGCAGCTTGTATGGCGGGGGGGCCGCGAACACCGGGGAGCTGTTTTTT.

The J gene is TRBJ1-3, the V gene TRBV29-1, with 8 bases matching TRBD1. J was trimmed by 2 bases and V by 4 bases; bases with no gene match: 7. CDR1 and CDR2 from the germline V gene are SQVTM and ANQGSEA. The CDR3 extends over 15 amino acids. The CDR3 loop reads CSVGLMTGAGNTIYF. DNA for the CDR3: TGCAGCGTTGGTCTAATGACAGGGGCTGGAAACACCATATATTTT. Complete variable domain (other parts from reference TRBV29-1 and TRBJ1-3): SAVISQKPSRDICQRGTSLTIQCQVDSQVTMMFWYRQQPGQSLTLIATANQGSEATYESGFVIDKFPISRPNLTFSTLTVSNMSPEDSSIYLCSVGLMTGAGNTIYFGEGSWLTVV.

This chain joins TRBV10-1 and TRBJ1-5, with D possibly being TRBD1 (6 bases). V was pared by 3 bases and J by 6 bases, with 15 bases between. CDR3 length: 15 residues. CDR1 and CDR2 (germline): WNHNN, SYGVQD (reference sequence). The CDR3 nucleotides are TGCGCCAGCAGTGACGTGTGCACAGGGAGTCAGCCCCAGCATTTT. It encodes CASSDVCTGSQPQHF.

The CDR3 nucleotides are TGCGCCAGCAGTGAGGGGACAGATACGCAGTATTTT. It yields the protein CASSEGTDTQYF. This sequence joins TRBV10-1 and TRBJ2-3; no reliable D call. The CDR3 covers 12 residues. CDR1 and CDR2 from the germline V gene are WNHNN and SYGVQD (reference sequence). V shed 2 bases and J shed 3 bases, with 3 bases lying between them.

There are a few counts of this clone. The V gene is TRBV28, the J gene TRBJ1-4; TRBD1 might be the D (5 bases). This CDR3 contains 14 residues. V lost 8 bases and J lost 4, with 14 bases in between. Germline V gene data show CDR1 as MDHEN and CDR2 as SYDVKM. As DNA, the CDR3 is TGTGCCAGCCTTACAGTGGGGGGTAATGAAAAACTGTTTTTT. Amino acids: CASLTVGGNEKLFF.

The chain links TRBV7-2 to TRBJ1-2; possibly TRBD1 for D (5 bases). V lost 2 bases to trimming and J lost 0 bases, with 10 bases between them. Germline assignment: CDR1 SGHTA and CDR2 FQGNSA. The CDR3 spans 15 residues. CDR3 coding DNA: TGTGCCAGCAGCTTAAAGTTGGGGGCTAACTATGGCTACACCTTC. Encoded protein: CASSLKLGANYGYTF.

This clone has only a few counts. This chain connects TRBV10-3 to TRBJ1-1, with 10 positions matching TRBD1. CDR3 length equals 14 residues. CDR1 and CDR2 (germline): ENHRY, SYGVKD. V shed 11 bases and J 4 bases; nucleotides not matched to a gene: 10. CDR3 in DNA: TGTGCCCTACGAAACAGGACAGGGGGCACTGAAGCTTTCTTT. Translating it yields CALRNRTGGTEAFF.

The V and J genes are TRBV9 and TRBJ1-3, with 7 bases matching TRBD1. CDR1 and CDR2 from the germline V gene are SGDLS and YYNGEE. This CDR3 spans 17 amino acids. The V gene end was trimmed by 0 bases and the J gene end by 0 bases; junction bases not matched to a gene: 6. In DNA, the CDR3 is TGTGCCAGCAGCGTAGTGGAGGGGGCCGCCTCTGGAAACACCATATATTTT. It is translated as CASSVVEGAASGNTIYF. The variable domain in full, completed from reference TRBV9 and TRBJ1-3, reads DSGVTQTPKHLITATGQRVTLRCSPRSGDLSVYWYQQSLDQGLQFLIQYYNGEERAKGNILERFSAQQFPDLHSELNLSSLELGDSALYFCASSVVEGAASGNTIYFGEGSWLTVV.